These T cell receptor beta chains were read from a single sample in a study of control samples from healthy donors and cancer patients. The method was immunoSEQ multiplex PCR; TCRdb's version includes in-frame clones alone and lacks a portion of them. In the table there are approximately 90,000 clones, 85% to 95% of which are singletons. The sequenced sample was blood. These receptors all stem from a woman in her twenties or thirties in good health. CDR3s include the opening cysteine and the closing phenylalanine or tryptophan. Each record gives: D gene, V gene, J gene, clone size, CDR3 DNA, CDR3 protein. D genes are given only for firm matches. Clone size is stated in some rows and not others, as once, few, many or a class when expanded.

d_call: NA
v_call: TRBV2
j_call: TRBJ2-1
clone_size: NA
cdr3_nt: TGTGCCAGCAGTGAGGGGGGGGCCTCCTACAATGAGCAGTTCTTC
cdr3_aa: CASSEGGASYNEQFF

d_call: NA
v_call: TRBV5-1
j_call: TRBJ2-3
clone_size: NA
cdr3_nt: TGCGCCAGCAGCTTGAGCCAGGGGATCGATACGCAGTATTTT
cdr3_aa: CASSLSQGIDTQYF

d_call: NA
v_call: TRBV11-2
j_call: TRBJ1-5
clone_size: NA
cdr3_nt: TGTGCCAGCAGCTTAGATCGGGTCGGACAGCCCCAGCATTTT
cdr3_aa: CASSLDRVGQPQHF

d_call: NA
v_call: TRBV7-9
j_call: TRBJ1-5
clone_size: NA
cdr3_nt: TGTGCCAGCAGCTTCGGACGTCAGCCCCAGCATTTT
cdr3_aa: CASSFGRQPQHF

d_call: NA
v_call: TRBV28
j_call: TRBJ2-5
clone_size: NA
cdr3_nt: TGTGCCAGCAGTTTTGGAGGCCCGGAGGAGACCCAGTACTTC
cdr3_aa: CASSFGGPEETQYF

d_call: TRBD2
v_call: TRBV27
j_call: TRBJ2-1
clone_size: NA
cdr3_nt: TGTGCCAGCAGTTTATCCCCTTTACAACTAGCGGGAGGATTGAATGAGCAGTTCTTC
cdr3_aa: CASSLSPLQLAGGLNEQFF

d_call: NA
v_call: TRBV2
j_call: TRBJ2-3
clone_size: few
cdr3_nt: TGTGCCAGCAGTATTATGGGCACAGATACGCAGTATTTT
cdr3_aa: CASSIMGTDTQYF

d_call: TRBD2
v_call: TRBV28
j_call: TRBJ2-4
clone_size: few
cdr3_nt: TGTGCCAGCACAAATGCTCTGACTAGCGGGAGGGTGGTGGCCAAAAACATTCAGTACTTC
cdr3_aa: CASTNALTSGRVVAKNIQYF

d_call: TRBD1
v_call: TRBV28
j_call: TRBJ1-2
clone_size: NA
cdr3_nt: TGTGCCAGCAGTCGGGACAGGGTTTTTTCCTATGGCTACACCTTC
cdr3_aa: CASSRDRVFSYGYTF

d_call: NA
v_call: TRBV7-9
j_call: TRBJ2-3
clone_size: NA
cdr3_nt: TGTGCCAGCAGCCAGACCGCAGATACGCAGTATTTT
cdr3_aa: CASSQTADTQYF